This is a list of T cell receptor beta chains from one sample in a study of T cells in Graves' hyperthyroidism and ophthalmopathy. Each CDR3 protein gets one entry after TCRdb re-called the multiplex PCR reads with MiXCR. Of 800,000 or so distinct CDR3 sequences detected, around 38% appear once; the ten largest clones hold 8.9%. Sequenced input: blood. These receptors originate from a man younger than 30 with Graves' hyperthyroidism. The CDR3 runs from the conserved cysteine through the conserved F or W. The D gene is left open where the match is weak. Size tells how often a clone was seen (once, few, many) or the class of an expanded clone, and some rows leave it out.

d_gene	v_gene	abundance	j_gene	CDR3nt	CDR3aa
NA	TRBV5-1	few	TRBJ1-4	TGCGCCAGCAGCTTGGATTTCGGCGTCAGGGTTACGGAAAAACTGTTTTTT	CASSLDFGVRVTEKLFF
TRBD2	TRBV7-2	many	TRBJ2-7	TGTGCCAGCATGCTGACTAGCGGGAGTCGCGAGCAGTACTTC	CASMLTSGSREQYF
TRBD1	TRBV10-2	many	TRBJ1-1	TGCGCCAGCTGCAGACAGGGTTGGACTGAAGCTTTCTTT	CASCRQGWTEAFF
NA	TRBV7-2	few	TRBJ2-7	TGTGCCAGCAGTTACAGGGCTTTCTACGAGCAGTACTTC	CASSYRAFYEQYF
NA	TRBV10-3	many	TRBJ1-1	TGTGCCATCAGTGAGTGGTGGGTGAGGAGCGCTGAAGCTTTCTTT	CAISEWWVRSAEAFF
NA	TRBV10-3	once	TRBJ1-1	TGTGCCATCAGGCGGGACGGTACCTACGAAGCTTTCTTT	CAIRRDGTYEAFF
TRBD1	TRBV12-3/TRBV12-4	NA	TRBJ2-2	TGTGCCAGCAGTTCAAACAGGGGATCCGGGGAGCTGTTTTTT	CASSSNRGSGELFF
TRBD2	TRBV29-1	NA	TRBJ2-1	TGCAGCGTTGCAACTAGCGGGTTTTGGGGTGAGCAGTTCTTC	CSVATSGFWGEQFF
TRBD2	TRBV12-3/TRBV12-4	NA	TRBJ2-5	TGTGCCAGCAGTTATTCCCTAGCGGGGGACCAAGAGACCCAGTACTTC	CASSYSLAGDQETQYF
NA	TRBV29-1	NA	TRBJ1-3	TGCAGCGTTGAAGATCCCCCCGGACGGCTGAACACCATATATTTT	CSVEDPPGRLNTIYF
NA	TRBV6-5	NA	TRBJ1-1	TGTGCCAGCAGTGAAACCTTTCGGGGTTCGACTTTCTTT	CASSETFRGSTFF
NA	TRBV6-1	NA	TRBJ1-5	TGTGCCAGCAGTGAAGTCAATAGCAATCAGCCCCAGCATTTT	CASSEVNSNQPQHF
NA	TRBV2	many	TRBJ1-5	TGTGCCAGCAGTGAATTGGCCTCCGGTCCTCTGCAGCCCCAGCATTTT	CASSELASGPLQPQHF
NA	TRBV2	NA	TRBJ2-2	TGTGCCAGCAGGGAAACAGGGTACACCGGGGAGCTGTTTTTT	CASRETGYTGELFF
TRBD2	TRBV6-1	NA	TRBJ2-7	TGTGCCAGCAGTCTTCAGCGGGGTAGCTCCTACGAGCAGTACTTC	CASSLQRGSSYEQYF
TRBD2	TRBV7-9	NA	TRBJ2-5	TGTGCCAGCAGCCAAGCTTTGCTAGCGGGAGGCCAAGAGACCCAGTACTTC	CASSQALLAGGQETQYF
NA	TRBV7-9	NA	TRBJ2-7	TGTGCCAGCAGCTTGGGCCACCTCTCCTACGAGCAGTACTTC	CASSLGHLSYEQYF
TRBD2	TRBV20-1	NA	TRBJ2-7	TGCAGTGCTAGAGATACCGGGGGGGTAGTGGAGCAGTACTTC	CSARDTGGVVEQYF
NA	TRBV9	NA	TRBJ1-3	TGTGCCAGCAGCGTAGCGGCCAGCTCTGGAAACACCATATATTTT	CASSVAASSGNTIYF
NA	TRBV10-2	few	TRBJ2-5	TGCGCCAGCGGGAAAACGACGGAGACCCAGTACTTC	CASGKTTETQYF
NA	TRBV25-1	NA	TRBJ1-6	TGTGCCAGCAGTGCTCCCATCGGGGGCAGCACGAAGGCACCCCTCCACTTT	CASSAPIGGSTKAPLHF
NA	TRBV13	many	TRBJ1-2	TGTGCCAGCAGCTCCAGGGTCGATGGCTACACCTTC	CASSSRVDGYTF
TRBD2	TRBV7-6	many	TRBJ2-5	TGTGCCAGCAGCTCAGCGGGGGGAGGAGAGACCCAGTACTTC	CASSSAGGGETQYF
TRBD2	TRBV5-4	NA	TRBJ2-7	TGTGCCAGCAGCTTGGGAGGGCAGGGACTAGACGAGCAGTACTTC	CASSLGGQGLDEQYF